The 22 T cell receptor beta chains in this list originate from one sample, sequenced in a study of OX40 agonist ivuxolimab in advanced cancers. Profiling relied on immunoSEQ multiplex PCR, and the TCRdb table lists in-frame clones only, not all of them. The sample consists of about 69,000 clones, 90% of them appearing once. Sequencing used CD4+ or CD8+ T cells sorted from blood, obtained in a trial of the OX40 agonist ivuxolimab. All receptors come from an adult with an advanced solid tumor such as melanoma, head and neck, liver or kidney cancer.

The chain employs TRBV28 and TRBJ2-3; 7 nucleotides line up with TRBD1. With 5 bases clipped from V and 0 bases from J, the junction kept 2 bases outside the gene matches. The CDR3 spans 14 residues. Germline V gene data show CDR1 as MDHEN and CDR2 as SYDVKM. CDR3 in DNA: TGTGCCAGCAGTCAGGGGGAAAGCACAGATACGCAGTATTTT. This translates into CASSQGESTDTQYF.

This sequence joins TRBV9 and TRBJ1-3, with D unclear. This CDR3 contains 13 residues. The V gene lost 1 base and the J gene lost 1 base, with 3 bases spanning the gap. Looked up from germline, CDR1 is SGDLS and CDR2 is YYNGEE. The DNA for the CDR3 is TGTGCCAGCAGCGTAACTTCTGGAAACACCATATATTTT. This encodes CASSVTSGNTIYF.

The J gene is TRBJ2-7, the V gene TRBV27, with 11 bases lining up with TRBD1. The CDR3 has 15 amino acids. Germline CDR1 is MNHEY and CDR2 is SMNVEV (reference sequence). Trimming cost V 4 bases and J 2 bases; bases outside gene matches: 4. The CDR3 spells CASSSPGQGAYEQYF. CDR3 sequence (DNA): TGTGCCAGCAGTTCCCCGGGACAGGGGGCCTACGAGCAGTACTTC.

The chain carries TRBV5-1 and TRBJ1-2, with unresolved D. The germline V and J ends were trimmed by 0 bases and 2 bases, with 14 bases remaining between them. Germline CDR1 reads SGHRS; CDR2 reads YFSETQ. The CDR3 runs to 16 residues. The CDR3 nucleotides read TGCGCCAGCAGCTTGGGGCGGAGCAGTGTAAACTATGGCTACACCTTC. It yields the protein CASSLGRSSVNYGYTF.

This rearrangement joins TRBV10-3 to TRBJ2-2; D may be TRBD1 or TRBD2 (5 bases each). CDR3 length: 15 residues. Germline CDR1 reads ENHRY; CDR2 reads SYGVKD. V gave up 0 bases and J gave up 5 bases, with 10 bases separating them. The CDR3 spells CAISESLGGTGELFF. The CDR3 DNA reads TGTGCCATCAGTGAGTCGCTTGGGGGAACCGGGGAGCTGTTTTTT.

The rearrangement joins TRBV7-9 to TRBJ1-2; D not resolved. Trimming took off 3 bases at V and 0 bases at J, with 2 bases between the two ends. Germline CDR1 and CDR2: SEHNR and FQNEAQ (reference sequence). The CDR3 extends over 12 amino acids. CDR3 DNA: TGTGCCAGCAGCTTTACTAACTATGGCTACACCTTC. Translating gives CASSFTNYGYTF. Complete variable domain (other parts from reference TRBV7-9 and TRBJ1-2): DTGVSQNPRHKITKRGQNVTFRCDPISEHNRLYWYRQTLGQGPEFLTYFQNEAQLEKSRLLSDRFSAERPKGSFSTLEIQRTEQGDSAMYLCASSFTNYGYTFGSGTRLTVV.

The J gene is TRBJ2-7, the V gene TRBV7-3; TRBD1 might be the D (6 bases). Germline V gene sequence: CDR1 SGHTA, CDR2 FQGTGA. With 5 bases removed from V and 3 bases from J, the gap between germline ends came to 14 bases. The CDR3 has 14 amino acids. CDR3 residues: CASSKTGNGYEQYF. DNA for the CDR3: TGTGCCAGCAGCAAAACAGGGAACGGCTACGAGCAGTACTTC.

The gene calls are TRBV5-5 and TRBJ2-2, with D possibly TRBD2 on 5 matching bases. The CDR3 runs to 16 residues. V lost 0 bases, J lost 1 base, and 10 bases lay in between. The germline V gene encodes CDR1 SGHKS and CDR2 YYEKEE (reference sequence). The CDR3 coding sequence is TGTGCCAGCAGCTTGGTAGCGAGCCTGAACACCGGGGAGCTGTTTTTT. Amino acid sequence: CASSLVASLNTGELFF.

The rearrangement uses TRBV10-3 and TRBJ1-5; 8 bases line up with TRBD1. In germline, CDR1 is ENHRY, CDR2 SYGVKD. V was pared by 5 bases and J by 2 bases, with 5 bases of the junction left unmatched. This CDR3 is 15 amino acids long. CDR3 nucleotide sequence: TGTGCCATCAGTCCGGACAGGGTTGGCAATCAGCCCCAGCATTTT. Protein product: CAISPDRVGNQPQHF.

This chain joins TRBV18 and TRBJ2-1; 8 nucleotides align to TRBD2. This CDR3 has 15 residues. The V and J ends lost 0 bases and 4 bases, in that order; junction bases with no gene match: 2. CDR1 is KGHSH, CDR2 LQKENI, per germline. For the CDR3, the DNA is TGTGCCAGCTCACCACCGTCTAGCGGGTACAATGAGCAGTTCTTC. The encoded protein is CASSPPSSGYNEQFF.

About this clone itself: The junction differs from germline at one of its ends, possibly a read error. The V call is TRBV5-5, the J call TRBJ1-4; unclear D gene. CDR3 length: 14 residues. Looked up from germline, CDR1 is SGHKS and CDR2 is YYEKEE (reference sequence). CDR3 nucleotides: TGTGCCAGCAGCTTCGGGCCAACAAATGAAAAACTGTTTTTT. Protein sequence: CASSFGPTNEKLFF.

The DNA for the CDR3 is TGTGCCAGCAGCTTCACGATCCCCTCCTACGAGCAGTACTTC. Encoded protein: CASSFTIPSYEQYF. This chain uses TRBV11-2 with TRBJ2-7; D is ambiguous. The V gene lost 3 bases and the J gene lost 0 bases, with 9 bases spanning the gap. Germline CDR1 reads SGHAT; CDR2 reads FQNNGV. The CDR3 runs to 14 residues.

This clone was seen just once. The chain links TRBV4-2 to TRBJ1-2, with D perhaps matching TRBD1 (5 bases). Germline V CDR1 and CDR2: LGHNA, YNFKEQ. Trimming removed 0 bases at V and 4 bases at J, with 12 bases between. The CDR3 extends over 15 amino acids. This chain's CDR3 is CASSQEEGLRYGYTF. CDR3 nucleotides: TGTGCCAGCAGCCAAGAGGAGGGGCTCCGCTATGGCTACACCTTC.

The chain recombines TRBV19 with TRBJ1-1, with 10 bases lining up with TRBD1. The V gene end was trimmed by 6 bases and the J gene end by 5 bases; junction bases not matched to a gene: 6. Germline V CDR1 and CDR2: LNHDA, SQIVND (reference sequence). The CDR3 length is 14 residues. CDR3 DNA: TGTGCCAGTAGGGGGACAGGGGCGAGAACTGAAGCTTTCTTT. The encoded protein is CASRGTGARTEAFF.

The chain employs TRBV19 and TRBJ2-6, with D possibly TRBD2 on 7 matching bases. There are 16 residues in the CDR3. CDR1 LNHDA and CDR2 SQIVND come from the germline V gene (reference sequence). Deletions cut 3 bases from V and 2 bases from J, with 11 bases between. The CDR3 here is CASSIPGGTGANVLTF. The CDR3 DNA reads as TGTGCCAGTAGTATCCCGGGGGGCACTGGGGCCAACGTCCTGACTTTC. Looking up the rest from reference TRBV19 and TRBJ2-6 gives the full variable domain: DGGITQSPKYLFRKEGQNVTLSCEQNLNHDAMYWYRQDPGQGLRLIYYSQIVNDFQKGDIAEGYSVSREKKESFPLTVTSAQKNPTAFYLCASSIPGGTGANVLTFGAGSRLTVL.

The chain combines TRBV2 with TRBJ2-3, with TRBD2 identical over 7 bases. CDR1 and CDR2 (germline): SNHLY, FYNNEI. The CDR3 spans 15 residues. The V and J ends lost 6 bases and 2 bases, in that order; junction bases with no gene match: 8. CDR3 nucleotides: TGTGCCAGCAGCCCACCGAGCGGGGCCACAGATACGCAGTATTTT. Translation: CASSPPSGATDTQYF.

The chain has TRBV11-3 and TRBJ2-7; 8 positions match TRBD1. CDR3 length: 14 amino acids. Germline V CDR1 and CDR2: SGHNT, YENEEA. V shed 3 bases and J 4 bases; nucleotides not matched to a gene: 5. Written as DNA, the CDR3 is TGTGCCAGCAGCTTTACAGGGGGGACGTACGAGCAGTACTTC. Translated, it gives CASSFTGGTYEQYF.

The CDR3 DNA sequence: TGTGCCAGCCAACTAGCGATTAGGGAGACCCAGTACTTC. This encodes CASQLAIRETQYF. The chain carries TRBV11-3 and TRBJ2-5; 7 bases map to TRBD2. J was trimmed by 5 bases and V by 8 bases; bases with no gene match: 8. The CDR3 loop spans 13 amino acids. The germline V gene encodes CDR1 SGHNT and CDR2 YENEEA. Full variable domain (rest looked up from reference TRBV11-3 and TRBJ2-5): EAGVVQSPRYKIIEKKQPVAFWCNPISGHNTLYWYLQNLGQGPELLIRYENEEAVDDSQLPKDRFSAERLKGVDSTLKIQPAELGDSAVYLCASQLAIRETQYFGPGTRLLVL.

The rearrangement uses TRBV6-6 and TRBJ2-7; possible D gene TRBD2, 5 bases. Germline loops: CDR1 MNHNY, CDR2 SVGAGI (reference sequence). This CDR3 has 12 amino acids. V lost 6 bases and J 2 bases, leaving 8 bases between the germline ends. Here the CDR3 DNA reads TGTGCCAGCAGCTCCGGGACCTACGAGCAGTACTTC. Its protein product is CASSSGTYEQYF.

CDR3 sequence reads: CASSLEGTVYYGYTF. The DNA for the CDR3 is TGCGCCAGCAGCTTGGAGGGGACAGTATACTATGGCTACACCTTC. The chain is built from TRBV5-1 and TRBJ1-2; 7 bases map to TRBD1. The germline V gene encodes CDR1 SGHRS and CDR2 YFSETQ. The CDR3 runs to 15 residues. J was trimmed by 3 bases and V by 0 bases; bases with no gene match: 5.

The chain has TRBV5-4 and TRBJ2-5, with D maybe TRBD2 (6 bases). Germline CDR1 is SGHNT and CDR2 is YYREEE (reference sequence). V lost 1 base, J lost 4 bases, and 11 bases lay in between. CDR3 size: 14 residues. CDR3 bases: TGTGCCAGCAGCTTGTGGGCGGGATCAGAGACCCAGTACTTC. Amino acid sequence: CASSLWAGSETQYF.

The rearrangement joins TRBV5-6 to TRBJ2-5; 8 bases fit TRBD1. V gave up 3 bases and J gave up 4 bases; unmatched junction bases: 5. Germline assignment: CDR1 SGHDT and CDR2 YYEEEE. This CDR3 is built from 14 residues. The CDR3 loop is CASSSGTGGETQYF. The CDR3 nucleotides are TGTGCCAGCAGCTCCGGGACAGGCGGAGAGACCCAGTACTTC.